This TCR beta chain was profiled in a study of shared clonotypes between healthy human individuals. The wider study: Three plates each covered CD4 naive and memory; CD8 naive two, CD8 memory one.

Study observations and caveats: On the whole, naive subsets had larger estimated richness than memory subsets had.

Concerning this clone: The target antigen is unknown.

V dropped 2 bases and J dropped 10 bases, with 14 bases sitting between them. This CDR3 contains 14 residues. None of the donors, who were healthy HIV-negative adults, had recently had acute infections or vaccinations. Libraries were prepared by immunoSEQ multiplex PCR; TCRdb keeps only in-frame clonotypes and omits some of them. The sample has some 900,000 clones, over 75% seen once. This TCR derives from a young man in good health. V is TRBV23-1 and J is TRBJ1-4; no definite D call. TRBV23-1 is designated an ORF whose function remains uncertain. The specimen sequenced was memory CD4+ T cells sorted from blood. Subset of the sample: CD45RA-negative fraction. CDR3 sequence (DNA): TGCGCCAGCAGTCAACAAGGGATGTCCGGAAAACTGTTTTTT. Residues: CASSQQGMSGKLFF.